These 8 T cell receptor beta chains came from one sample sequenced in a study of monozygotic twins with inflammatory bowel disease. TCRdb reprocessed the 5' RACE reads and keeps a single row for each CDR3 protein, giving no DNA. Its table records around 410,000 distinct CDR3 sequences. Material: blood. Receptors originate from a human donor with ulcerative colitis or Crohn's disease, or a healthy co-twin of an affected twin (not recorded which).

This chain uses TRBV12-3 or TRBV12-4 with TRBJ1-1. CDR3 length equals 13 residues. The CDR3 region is CASRNRLNTEAFF.

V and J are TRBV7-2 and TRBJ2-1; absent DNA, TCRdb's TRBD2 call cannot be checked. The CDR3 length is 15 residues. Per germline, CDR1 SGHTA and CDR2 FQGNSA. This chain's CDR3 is CASSQTGTNYNEQFF.

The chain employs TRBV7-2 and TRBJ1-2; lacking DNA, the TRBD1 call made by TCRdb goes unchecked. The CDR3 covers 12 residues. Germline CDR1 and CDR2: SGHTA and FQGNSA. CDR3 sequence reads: CASSAGTPATTF.

The CDR3 loop reads CASSRFGGPSSYEQYF. The V and J genes are TRBV7-6 and TRBJ2-7; TCRdb calls TRBD2, which cannot be checked without DNA. This CDR3 spans 16 amino acids. CDR1 and CDR2 from the germline V gene are SGHVS and FNYEAQ.

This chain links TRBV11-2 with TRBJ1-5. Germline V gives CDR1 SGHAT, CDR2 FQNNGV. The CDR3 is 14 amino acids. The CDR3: CASSLQDSNQPQHF. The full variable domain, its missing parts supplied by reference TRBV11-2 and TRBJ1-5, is EAGVAQSPRYKIIEKRQSVAFWCNPISGHATLYWYQQILGQGPKLLIQFQNNGVVDDSQLPKDRFSAERLKGVDSTLKIQPAKLEDSAVYLCASSLQDSNQPQHFGDGTRLSIL.

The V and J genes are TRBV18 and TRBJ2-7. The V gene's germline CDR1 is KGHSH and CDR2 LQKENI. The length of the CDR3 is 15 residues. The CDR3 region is CASSPPGGSLNEQYF.

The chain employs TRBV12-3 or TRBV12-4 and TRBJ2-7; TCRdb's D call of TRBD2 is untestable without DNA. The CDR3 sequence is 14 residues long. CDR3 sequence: CASGFRALYYEQYF.

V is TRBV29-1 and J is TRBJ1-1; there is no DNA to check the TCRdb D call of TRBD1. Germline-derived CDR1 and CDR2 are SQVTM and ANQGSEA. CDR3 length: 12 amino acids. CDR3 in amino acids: CSVLGGNTEAFF.